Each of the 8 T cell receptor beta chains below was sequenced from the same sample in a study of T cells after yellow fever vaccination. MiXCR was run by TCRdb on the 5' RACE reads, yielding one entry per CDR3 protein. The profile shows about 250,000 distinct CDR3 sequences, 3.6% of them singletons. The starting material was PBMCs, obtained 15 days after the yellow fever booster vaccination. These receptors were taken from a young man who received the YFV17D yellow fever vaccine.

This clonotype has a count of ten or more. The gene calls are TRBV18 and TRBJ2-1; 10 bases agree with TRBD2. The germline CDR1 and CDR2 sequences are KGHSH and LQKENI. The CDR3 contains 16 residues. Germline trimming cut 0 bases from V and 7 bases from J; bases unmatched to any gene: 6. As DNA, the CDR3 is TGTGCCAGCTCACCACCTCGGCTAGCGGGGGTGAATGAGCAGTTCTTC. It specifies CASSPPRLAGVNEQFF.

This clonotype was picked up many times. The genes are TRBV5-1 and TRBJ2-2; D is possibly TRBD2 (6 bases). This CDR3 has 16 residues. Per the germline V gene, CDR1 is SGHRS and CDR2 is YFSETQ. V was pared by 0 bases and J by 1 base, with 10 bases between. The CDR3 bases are TGCGCCAGCAGCTTGGGCCCAGCGGGGAACACCGGGGAGCTGTTTTTT. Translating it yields CASSLGPAGNTGELFF.

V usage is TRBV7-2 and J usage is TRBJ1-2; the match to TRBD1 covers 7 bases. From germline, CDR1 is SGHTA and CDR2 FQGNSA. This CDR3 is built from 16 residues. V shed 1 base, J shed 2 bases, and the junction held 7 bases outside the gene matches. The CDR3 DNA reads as TGTGCCAGCAGCTTAGATCTGGGCAGGGGGAACTATGGCTACACCTTC. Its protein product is CASSLDLGRGNYGYTF. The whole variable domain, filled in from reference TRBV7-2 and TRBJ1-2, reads GAGVSQSPSNKVTEKGKDVELRCDPISGHTALYWYRQSLGQGLEFLIYFQGNSAPDKSGLPSDRFSAERTGGSVSTLTIQRTQQEDSAVYLCASSLDLGRGNYGYTFGSGTRLTVV.

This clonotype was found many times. The DNA of the CDR3 is TGTGCCAGCAGAGTCGAGGGGAGTACAGATACGCAGTATTTT. The encoded protein is CASRVEGSTDTQYF. The genes are TRBV7-9 and TRBJ2-3; D possibly uses TRBD1 or TRBD2 (5 bases each). The germline gives CDR1 SEHNR, CDR2 FQNEAQ (reference sequence). V lost 6 bases and J 3 bases, leaving 13 bases between the germline ends. The length of the CDR3 is 14 residues.

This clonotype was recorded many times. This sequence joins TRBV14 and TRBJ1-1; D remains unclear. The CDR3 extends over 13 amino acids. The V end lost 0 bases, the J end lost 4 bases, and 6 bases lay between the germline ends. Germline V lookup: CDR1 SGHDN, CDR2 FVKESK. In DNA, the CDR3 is TGTGCCAGCAGCCAAGACATCGGCACTGAAGCTTTCTTT. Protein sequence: CASSQDIGTEAFF.

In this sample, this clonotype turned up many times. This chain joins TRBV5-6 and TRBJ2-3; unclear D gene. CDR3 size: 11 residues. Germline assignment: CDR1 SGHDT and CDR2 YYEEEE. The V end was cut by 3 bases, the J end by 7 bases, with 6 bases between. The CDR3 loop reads CASSSVNTQYF. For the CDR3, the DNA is TGTGCCAGCAGCTCGGTAAATACGCAGTATTTT.

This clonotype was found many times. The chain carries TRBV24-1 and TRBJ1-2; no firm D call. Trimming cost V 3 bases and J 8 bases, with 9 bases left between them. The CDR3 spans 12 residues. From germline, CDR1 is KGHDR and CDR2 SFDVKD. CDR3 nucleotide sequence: TGTGCCACCAGTGATCCATATAGCGGCTACACCTTC. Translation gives CATSDPYSGYTF.

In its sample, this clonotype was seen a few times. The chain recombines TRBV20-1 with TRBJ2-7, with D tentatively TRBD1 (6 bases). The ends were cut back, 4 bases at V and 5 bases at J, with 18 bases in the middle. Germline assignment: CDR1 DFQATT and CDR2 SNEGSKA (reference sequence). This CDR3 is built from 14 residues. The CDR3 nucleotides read TGCAGTGCTACCACCGGGACACCCGTTCACGAGCAGTACGTC. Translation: CSATTGTPVHEQYV.